Listed below are T cell receptor beta chains from one sample, sequenced in a study of cytomegalovirus exposure and HLA in healthy donors. Assay: immunoSEQ multiplex PCR; the TCRdb copy retains only in-frame clones and omits some. The sample shows under 150,000 clones, approximately 70% of them seen only once. The sequenced sample consisted of PBMCs. The receptors derive from a human donor in good health. CDR3s include the opening cysteine and the closing phenylalanine or tryptophan. D genes are given only for firm matches. A clone size is listed for some rows: how often the clone was seen (once, few, many), or a class if it is expanded.

>14|TRBJ1-5|.|.|TRBV19
CASTAGQSNQPQHF
TGTGCCAGTACCGCAGGACAGAGCAATCAGCCCCAGCATTTT
>12|TRBJ1-6|.|.|TRBV4-2
CASSQDISPLHF
TGTGCCAGCAGCCAAGATATCTCACCCCTCCACTTT
>14|TRBJ1-2|.|once|TRBV27
CASSLSRGNYGYTF
TGTGCCAGCAGTTTATCCCGGGGAAACTATGGCTACACCTTC
>14|TRBJ1-2|.|.|TRBV2
CASSENPGLYGYTF
TGTGCCAGCAGTGAAAATCCCGGACTCTATGGCTACACCTTC
>13|TRBJ2-7|.|.|TRBV28
CASSSPAGIEQYF
TGTGCCAGCAGTTCCCCAGCAGGGATCGAGCAGTACTTC
>12|TRBJ1-4|.|.|TRBV10-3
CAISATNEKLFF
TGTGCCATCTCTGCAACTAATGAAAAACTGTTTTTT
>13|TRBJ2-5|TRBD2|.|TRBV6-1
CASRRDYEETQYF
TGTGCCAGCAGACGGGACTACGAAGAGACCCAGTACTTC
>15|TRBJ1-4|TRBD1|few|TRBV18
CASSPNRGANEKLFF
TGTGCCAGCTCACCTAACAGGGGGGCAAATGAAAAACTGTTTTTT
>13|TRBJ1-1|TRBD1|few|TRBV19
CASSMYGDSEAFF
TGTGCCAGTAGTATGTATGGGGACAGTGAAGCTTTCTTT
>13|TRBJ2-5|.|few|TRBV18
CASSPAVAETQYF
TGTGCCAGCTCACCGGCGGTGGCCGAGACCCAGTACTTC
>15|TRBJ2-1|TRBD2|.|TRBV11-2
CASSQGTSGYNEQFF
TGTGCCAGCAGCCAAGGGACTAGCGGTTACAATGAGCAGTTCTTC
>13|TRBJ1-1|.|.|TRBV10-3
CAISDAGEMEAFF
TGTGCCATCAGTGATGCAGGGGAGATGGAAGCTTTCTTT
>12|TRBJ1-6|.|few|TRBV15
CATSSLGSPLHF
TGTGCCACCAGCAGTCTCGGTTCACCCCTCCACTTT
>15|TRBJ2-5|.|.|TRBV4-1
CASSPRLEGYGTQYF
TGCGCCAGCAGCCCCAGGTTGGAGGGTTATGGGACCCAGTACTTC
>15|TRBJ1-6|.|.|TRBV5-1
CASSLAGSYNSPLHF
TGCGCCAGCAGCTTGGCGGGTTCCTATAATTCACCCCTCCACTTT
>18|TRBJ2-2|.|once|TRBV12-2
CASRLEWIGGALVGELFF
TGTGCAAGTCGCTTAGAATGGATCGGGGGGGCCTTGGTCGGGGAGCTGTTTTTT
>13|TRBJ1-2|.|.|TRBV29-1
CSVVTGASHGYTF
TGCAGCGTTGTGACAGGAGCTTCCCATGGCTACACCTTC
>13|TRBJ2-7|.|.|TRBV6-1
CASGVGTSYEQYF
TGTGCCAGCGGGGTGGGGACATCATACGAGCAGTACTTC
>15|TRBJ1-1|.|.|TRBV6-5
CASSYEGEASTEAFF
TGTGCCAGCAGTTACGAGGGGGAAGCGAGCACTGAAGCTTTCTTT
>14|TRBJ2-7|.|.|TRBV7-9
CASSLGALPSEQYF
TGTGCCAGCAGCTTAGGGGCCCTACCCTCCGAGCAGTACTTC
>15|TRBJ1-1|.|.|TRBV7-9
CASSPGTPLNTEAFF
TGTGCCAGCAGCCCCGGGACACCCCTGAACACTGAAGCTTTCTTT
>15|TRBJ2-7|.|few|TRBV5-6
CASSWGGDNSYEQYF
TGTGCCAGCAGCTGGGGTGGGGACAACTCCTACGAGCAGTACTTC
>14|TRBJ2-7|.|.|TRBV6-5
CASSISGTYYEQYF
TGTGCCAGCTCCATTAGTGGGACATACTACGAGCAGTACTTC
>13|TRBJ2-3|.|.|TRBV7-9
CASSLAAEGTQYF
TGTGCCAGCAGCTTGGCCGCGGAGGGTACGCAGTATTTT
>15|TRBJ2-7|TRBD2|.|TRBV5-4
CASSPGLAGAYEQYF
TGTGCCAGCAGCCCCGGACTAGCGGGAGCCTACGAGCAGTACTTC
>14|TRBJ2-3|TRBD1|.|TRBV19
CASRGTADTDTQYF
TGTGCCAGTAGAGGGACAGCGGACACAGATACGCAGTATTTT
>14|TRBJ1-5|.|.|TRBV6-5
CASILTGGNQPQHF
TGTGCCAGCATCTTAACGGGGGGGAATCAGCCCCAGCATTTT
>14|TRBJ1-2|.|.|TRBV27
CASSLSRGLGGYTF
TGTGCCAGCAGTCTGAGCAGGGGTCTGGGTGGCTACACCTTC
>14|TRBJ2-7|.|.|TRBV2
CARGTGMGRLEQYF
TGTGCCAGAGGTACAGGGATGGGTCGGCTCGAGCAGTACTTC
>14|TRBJ2-1|.|.|TRBV10-3
CAISESPTYNEQFF
TGTGCCATCAGTGAGTCCCCGACATACAATGAGCAGTTCTTC
>16|TRBJ2-2|TRBD2|.|TRBV19
CASSAPPGLPTGELFF
TGTGCCAGTAGTGCACCCCCGGGACTACCAACCGGGGAGCTGTTTTTT
>15|TRBJ2-1|TRBD2|.|TRBV6-1
CASSELAGGADEQFF
TGTGCCAGCAGTGAACTGGCGGGAGGGGCCGATGAGCAGTTCTTC
>15|TRBJ2-3|TRBD2|once|TRBV6-1
CASSVSGGYTDTQYF
TGTGCCAGCAGTGTCAGCGGGGGGTACACAGATACGCAGTATTTT
>15|TRBJ2-3|.|.|TRBV7-2
CASSLVGGLADTQYF
TGTGCCAGCAGCTTAGTGGGGGGGCTGGCAGATACGCAGTATTTT
>15|TRBJ1-1|TRBD1|.|TRBV6-7
CASSAGQGSNTEAFF
TGTGCCAGCAGTGCTGGACAGGGTTCGAACACTGAAGCTTTCTTT
>15|TRBJ2-7|TRBD2|.|TRBV7-9
CASRRGTSGLYEQYF
TGTGCCAGCAGACGCGGGACTAGCGGGCTTTACGAGCAGTACTTC
>13|TRBJ1-5|.|.|TRBV19
CASRQDTYQPQHF
TGTGCCAGTAGACAAGATACCTATCAGCCCCAGCATTTT
>16|TRBJ2-5|TRBD2|.|TRBV5-1
CASSPRLAGGEETQYF
TGCGCCAGCAGCCCCCGACTAGCAGGAGGGGAAGAGACCCAGTACTTC
>17|TRBJ2-2|TRBD1|few|TRBV4-1
CASSQEVGTALAGELFF
TGCGCCAGCAGCCAAGAAGTGGGGACAGCTCTAGCCGGGGAGCTGTTTTTT
>14|TRBJ1-3|.|.|TRBV19
CATLGGSSGNTIYF
TGTGCCACGCTGGGGGGAAGCTCTGGAAACACCATATATTTT
>15|TRBJ2-7|TRBD1|few|TRBV7-8
CASSAISGTGREQYF
TGTGCCAGCAGCGCGATTTCCGGGACAGGGCGCGAGCAGTACTTC
>16|TRBJ2-2|.|.|TRBV7-7
CASSLSRGINTGELFF
TGTGCTAGCAGCTTATCGCGAGGAATTAACACCGGGGAGCTGTTTTTT
>13|TRBJ2-7|.|.|TRBV5-6
CASSFSPTGFWYF
TGTGCCAGCAGCTTTAGCCCGACAGGTTTTTGGTACTTC
>15|TRBJ1-5|.|few|TRBV15
CATSRVQVSNQPQHF
TGTGCCACCAGCAGAGTCCAGGTTAGCAATCAGCCCCAGCATTTT